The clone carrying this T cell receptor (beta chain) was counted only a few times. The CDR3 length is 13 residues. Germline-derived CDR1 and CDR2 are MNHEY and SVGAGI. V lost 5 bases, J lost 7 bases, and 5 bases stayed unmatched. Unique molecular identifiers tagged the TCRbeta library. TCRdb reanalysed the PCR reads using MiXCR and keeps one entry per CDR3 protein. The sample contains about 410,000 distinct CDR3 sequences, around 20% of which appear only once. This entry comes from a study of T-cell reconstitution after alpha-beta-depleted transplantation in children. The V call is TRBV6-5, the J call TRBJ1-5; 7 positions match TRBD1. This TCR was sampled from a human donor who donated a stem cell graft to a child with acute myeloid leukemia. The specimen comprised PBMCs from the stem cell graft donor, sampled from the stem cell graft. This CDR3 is CASSRQGGQPQHF. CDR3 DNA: TGTGCCAGCAGTAGACAGGGAGGACAGCCCCAGCATTTT.